This passage covers 28 T cell receptor beta chains from one sample sequenced in a study of blood T cell repertoires in COVID-19. Sequencing was performed with immunoSEQ multiplex PCR; in TCRdb, only in-frame clones are kept and a portion is missing. The data hold 90,000 to 150,000 clones, with about three quarters observed a single time. The sample taken for sequencing was peripheral blood. These receptors were collected from a man in his 70s with acute or convalescent COVID-19.

The chain couples TRBV5-1 to TRBJ2-1; 10 nucleotides line up with TRBD2. The CDR3 spans 15 residues. The ends lost 4 bases at V and 7 bases at J; junction bases unmatched: 8. Germline V gene lookup returns CDR1 SGHRS and CDR2 YFSETQ. The CDR3 DNA sequence: TGCGCCAGCAGCGCCCGAGCGGGAGGGCGGAATGAGCAGTTCTTC. Translation: CASSARAGGRNEQFF. The whole variable domain, filled in from reference TRBV5-1 and TRBJ2-1, reads KAGVTQTPRYLIKTRGQQVTLSCSPISGHRSVSWYQQTPGQGLQFLFEYFSETQRNKGNFPGRFSGRQFSNSRSEMNVSTLELGDSALYLCASSARAGGRNEQFFGPGTRLTVL.

J is TRBJ2-1 and V is TRBV4-1; TRBD2 is a possible D gene (6 bases). CDR3 size: 17 residues. Trimming took 1 base from V and 0 from J, leaving 13 bases between them. Germline CDR1 and CDR2: MGHRA and YSYEKL. The CDR3 protein is CASSQGRAGSSYNEQFF. The CDR3, as DNA: TGCGCCAGCAGCCAAGGGCGGGCGGGGAGCTCCTACAATGAGCAGTTCTTC.

The chain carries TRBV4-1 and TRBJ2-7; weak D call: TRBD1 (6 bases). The CDR3 is 15 residues long. Germline CDR1 and CDR2: MGHRA and YSYEKL. Trimming removed 1 base from V and 0 bases from J, with 10 bases in between. CDR3: CASSQVWDNSYEQYF. The CDR3 DNA follows: TGCGCCAGCAGCCAAGTCTGGGACAACTCCTACGAGCAGTACTTC.

The chain's CDR3 is CAWTGDRGIRGYTF. CDR3 in DNA: TGTGCCTGGACCGGGGACAGGGGGATTCGTGGCTACACCTTC. J is TRBJ1-2 and V is TRBV30; 11 bases agree with TRBD1. Per the germline V gene, CDR1 is GTSNPN and CDR2 is SVGIG (reference sequence). V dropped 4 bases and J dropped 7; count of bases not matched to a gene: 8. The CDR3 runs 14 residues.

The CDR3: CSESGSGEETQYF. The CDR3 DNA is TGCAGCGAAAGCGGGAGCGGGGAAGAGACCCAGTACTTC. V gene TRBV29-1 combines with J gene TRBJ2-5; TRBD2 matches at 8 bases. The CDR3 is made up of 13 amino acids. The V gene end was trimmed by 7 bases and the J gene end by 3 bases; junction bases not matched to a gene: 7. Germline values: CDR1 SQVTM, CDR2 ANQGSEA.

CDR3 bases: TGTGCCAGCAGCGTAGACTCGGCGGGGAACCAAGAGACCCAGTACTTC. Encoded protein: CASSVDSAGNQETQYF. The rearrangement links TRBV9 to TRBJ2-5; possible D gene TRBD2, 6 bases. Trimming pared 0 bases from V and 0 bases from J, leaving 12 bases between. This CDR3 has 16 amino acids. Germline CDR1 reads SGDLS; CDR2 reads YYNGEE.

The CDR3 region is CASSYLAEYEQYF. The CDR3 nucleotides are TGTGCCAGCAGCTATTTAGCGGAGTACGAGCAGTACTTC. V is TRBV7-9 and J is TRBJ2-7; D is perhaps TRBD2 (6 bases). The CDR3 has 13 amino acids. V lost 4 bases, J lost 4 bases, and 11 bases lay in between. The germline V gene has CDR1 SEHNR and CDR2 FQNEAQ (reference sequence).

This clone showed up just once. J is TRBJ1-6 and V is TRBV19; TRBD1 is a possible D gene (6 bases). Germline CDR1 reads LNHDA; CDR2 reads SQIVND (reference sequence). The CDR3 sequence is 15 residues long. V lost 7 bases and J lost 4, with 14 bases in between. CDR3 DNA sequence: TGTGCCAGTAAAATTTGGGGGCAGTATAATTCACCCCTCCACTTT. Translation gives CASKIWGQYNSPLHF.

The chain's CDR3 is CASSHLTGSGTDTQYF. The CDR3, as DNA: TGTGCCAGCAGCCATCTCACAGGGTCGGGCACAGATACGCAGTATTTT. V usage is TRBV3-1 (or the pseudogene TRBV3-2) and J usage is TRBJ2-3; weak D call: TRBD1 (6 bases). The CDR3 spans 16 residues. The ends were cut back, 3 bases at V and 1 base at J, with 14 bases in the middle. Germline loops: CDR1 LGHDT, CDR2 YNNKEL (reference sequence).

This clone has ten or more counts. This chain uses TRBV2 with TRBJ1-5; 7 bases map to TRBD1. The CDR3 loop spans 15 amino acids. Germline V gene sequence: CDR1 SNHLY, CDR2 FYNNEI. With 6 bases clipped from V and 0 bases from J, the junction kept 5 bases outside the gene matches. In DNA form, the CDR3 reads TGTGCCAGCAGACCTGGGACAGCTAGCAATCAGCCCCAGCATTTT. Its translation: CASRPGTASNQPQHF.

The chain recombines TRBV11-1 with TRBJ2-1, with TRBD1 matching 10 bases. Trimming removed 7 bases from V and 5 bases from J; junction bases left unmatched: 11. Looked up from germline, CDR1 is SGHAT and CDR2 is FQDESV (reference sequence). CDR3 length: 16 residues. Here the CDR3 DNA reads TGTGCCAGCAAACCCGGAGGGACAGGGGTGGACAATGAGCAGTTCTTC. Its protein is CASKPGGTGVDNEQFF.

V usage is TRBV9 and J usage is TRBJ1-2; D is uncertain. Germline V lookup: CDR1 SGDLS, CDR2 YYNGEE. V was clipped by 4 bases and J by 2 bases, with 15 bases between them. The CDR3 is made up of 15 amino acids. The CDR3 here is CASSPTQFSNYGYTF. CDR3 DNA: TGTGCCAGCAGCCCCACACAGTTCTCCAACTATGGCTACACCTTC.

The V gene is TRBV19, the J gene TRBJ2-3; possibly TRBD1 for D (6 bases). Deletions cut 8 bases from V and 3 bases from J, with 12 bases between. CDR1 is LNHDA and CDR2 is SQIVND in the germline V gene (reference sequence). The CDR3 consists of 13 residues. CDR3 DNA: TGTGCCAGTTCACCCCAGGGGACAGATACGCAGTATTTT. Protein: CASSPQGTDTQYF.

The rearrangement uses TRBV7-8 and TRBJ1-5; TRBD1 matches 7 bases. Germline-derived CDR1 and CDR2 are SGHVS and FQNEAQ. V lost 4 bases to trimming and J lost 0 bases; unmatched junction nucleotides: 9. The CDR3 length is 17 residues. The CDR3 loop is CASSSRDSLISNQPQHF. The CDR3, as DNA: TGTGCCAGCAGCTCCCGGGACAGCTTAATTAGCAATCAGCCCCAGCATTTT.

J is TRBJ1-1 and V is TRBV18, with TRBD1 matching over 11 bases. Germline lookup yields CDR1 KGHSH and CDR2 LQKENI. CDR3 length equals 17 residues. With 6 bases clipped from V and 3 bases from J, the junction kept 12 bases outside the gene matches. CDR3 sequence reads: CASSPGTGDRGYTEAFF. The CDR3 nucleotides are TGTGCCAGCTCCCCCGGAACGGGGGACAGGGGGTACACTGAAGCTTTCTTT.

This rearrangement joins TRBV5-6 to TRBJ2-1, with a tentative D call TRBD1 (6 bases). CDR3 length: 16 residues. Trimming stripped 0 bases from V and 0 bases from J, with 10 bases between. Germline V gives CDR1 SGHDT, CDR2 YYEEEE. CDR3 sequence: CASSLETGPSYNEQFF. CDR3 DNA: TGTGCCAGCAGCTTGGAGACAGGCCCCTCCTACAATGAGCAGTTCTTC.

This chain joins TRBV28 and TRBJ2-7, with a weak D call TRBD1 (5 bases). The CDR3 has 16 amino acids. V was shortened by 5 bases and J by 2 bases, with 19 bases between the two germline ends. CDR1 and CDR2 (germline): MDHEN, SYDVKM. CDR3 bases: TGTGCCAGCAGTATCGCAAGGGGCAGGACCACCTACGAGCAGTACTTC. This codes for CASSIARGRTTYEQYF.

This chain connects TRBV5-6 to TRBJ2-1; D is possibly TRBD1 (5 bases). V was cut by 4 bases and J by 8 bases, with 13 bases left in between. The germline gives CDR1 SGHDT, CDR2 YYEEEE. CDR3 length: 13 amino acids. This CDR3 reads CASSPQGMDEQFF. The CDR3 bases are TGTGCCAGCAGCCCCCAGGGAATGGATGAGCAGTTCTTC.

This chain connects TRBV19 to TRBJ1-2; TRBD1 might be the D (6 bases). V was trimmed by 10 bases and J by 0 bases, leaving 15 bases between them. Germline V gene sequence: CDR1 LNHDA, CDR2 SQIVND (reference sequence). The CDR3 length is 14 residues. The CDR3 DNA reads TGTGCCACCCTGGGCAGGGGAGCTAACTATGGCTACACCTTC. It translates to CATLGRGANYGYTF.

The chain combines TRBV27 with TRBJ1-1; D may be TRBD1 (6 bases). Between the trimmed V and J ends, which lost 5 bases and 0 bases, there was a span of 19 bases. Germline V gene data show CDR1 as MNHEY and CDR2 as SMNVEV (reference sequence). CDR3 length: 17 residues. CDR3 region: CASSPPGHTPMNTEAFF. CDR3 nucleotides: TGTGCCAGCAGTCCCCCGGGACACACCCCAATGAACACTGAAGCTTTCTTT.

The chain uses TRBV11-1 and TRBJ2-5; a possible D gene is TRBD2 (5 bases). This CDR3 region has 15 residues. Per germline, CDR1 SGHAT and CDR2 FQDESV (reference sequence). The V end lost 1 base, the J end lost 0 bases, and 9 bases lay between the germline ends. The CDR3 DNA sequence: TGTGCCAGCAGCTTAGTAGCGCCCTACCAAGAGACCCAGTACTTC. This translates into CASSLVAPYQETQYF.

This clone appeared once. The chain has TRBV29-1 and TRBJ2-6; weak D call: TRBD2 (6 bases). V lost 4 bases and J 0 bases, leaving 13 bases between the germline ends. CDR3 size: 16 residues. Germline V gene lookup returns CDR1 SQVTM and CDR2 ANQGSEA. CDR3 protein: CSVGEDPSSGANVLTF. The CDR3 DNA sequence: TGCAGCGTTGGGGAGGATCCGAGCTCTGGGGCCAACGTCCTGACTTTC.

The V and J genes are TRBV19 and TRBJ1-6, with a tentative D call TRBD1 (6 bases). Germline assignment: CDR1 LNHDA and CDR2 SQIVND (reference sequence). The CDR3 consists of 14 residues. V was pared by 2 bases and J by 9 bases, with 11 bases between. Here the CDR3 DNA reads TGTGCCAGTAGTATACGACAGGAAAGTTCACCCCTCCACTTT. It codes for CASSIRQESSPLHF.

The V call is TRBV5-5, the J call TRBJ2-7, with D perhaps TRBD1 (6 bases). CDR1 and CDR2 from the germline V gene are SGHKS and YYEKEE (reference sequence). The CDR3 runs to 13 residues. The germline V and J ends were trimmed by 0 bases and 5 bases, with 9 bases remaining between them. CDR3 in DNA: TGTGCCAGCAGCTTGGTTTGGACAGACGAGCAGTACTTC. Translating gives CASSLVWTDEQYF.

This chain connects TRBV7-6 to TRBJ1-4; TRBD1 matches 8 bases. Looked up from germline, CDR1 is SGHVS and CDR2 is FNYEAQ. The CDR3 is made up of 14 amino acids. Unmatched junction bases numbered 6, after V lost 5 bases and J lost 7 bases. CDR3 sequence (DNA): TGTGCCAGCAGCCCAGGACAGGGAGGTGAAAAACTGTTTTTT. Protein product: CASSPGQGGEKLFF. Drawing the rest from reference TRBV7-6 and TRBJ1-4, the complete variable domain is GAGVSQSPRYKVTKRGQDVALRCDPISGHVSLYWYRQALGQGPEFLTYFNYEAQQDKSGLPNDRFSAERPEGSISTLTIQRTEQRDSAMYRCASSPGQGGEKLFFGSGTQLSVL.

The CDR3: CASSPSATGQGSEQYF. The CDR3 DNA follows: TGTGCCAGCTCACCCTCCGCCACGGGACAGGGAAGCGAGCAGTACTTC. The chain uses TRBV18 and TRBJ2-7, with TRBD1 matching over 9 bases. This CDR3 comprises 16 residues. Germline loops: CDR1 KGHSH, CDR2 LQKENI. The V and J ends lost 3 bases and 6 bases, in that order; junction bases with no gene match: 12.

J is TRBJ2-7 and V is TRBV7-3; 7 bases match TRBD1. The CDR3 extends over 16 amino acids. From germline, CDR1 is SGHTA and CDR2 FQGTGA. Unmatched junction bases numbered 9, after V lost 2 bases and J lost 2 bases. Written as DNA, the CDR3 is TGTGCCAGCAGCTTAGGTAACGGGACAGCCCCCTACGAGCAGTACTTC. Translated, it gives CASSLGNGTAPYEQYF. Filled out from reference TRBV7-3 and TRBJ2-7, the complete variable domain reads GAGVSQTPSNKVTEKGKYVELRCDPISGHTALYWYRQSLGQGPEFLIYFQGTGAADDSGLPNDRFFAVRPEGSVSTLKIQRTERGDSAVYLCASSLGNGTAPYEQYFGPGTRLTVT.

The V gene is TRBV4-1, the J gene TRBJ2-7, with a possible D match to TRBD1 (6 bases). Germline CDR1 reads MGHRA; CDR2 reads YSYEKL. V lost 2 bases and J lost 0, with 8 bases in between. The CDR3 has 14 amino acids. CDR3 DNA sequence: TGCGCCAGCAGCCAAAACAGGGACTCCTACGAGCAGTACTTC. Translation gives CASSQNRDSYEQYF.